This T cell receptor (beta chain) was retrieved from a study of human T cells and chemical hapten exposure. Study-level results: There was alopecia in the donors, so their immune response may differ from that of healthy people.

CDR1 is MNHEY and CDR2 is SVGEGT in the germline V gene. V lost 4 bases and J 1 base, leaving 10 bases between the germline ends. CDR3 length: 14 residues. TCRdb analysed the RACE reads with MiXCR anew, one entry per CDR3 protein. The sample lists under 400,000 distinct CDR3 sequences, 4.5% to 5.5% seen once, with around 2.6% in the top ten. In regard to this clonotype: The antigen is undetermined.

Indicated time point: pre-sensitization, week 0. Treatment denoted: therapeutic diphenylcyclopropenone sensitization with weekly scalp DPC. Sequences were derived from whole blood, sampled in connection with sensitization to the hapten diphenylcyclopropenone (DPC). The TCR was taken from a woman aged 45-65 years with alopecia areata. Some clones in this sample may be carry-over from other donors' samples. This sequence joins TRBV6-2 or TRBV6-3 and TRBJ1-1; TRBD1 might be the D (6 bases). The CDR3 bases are TGTGCCAGCAGTTCCGGGACACAGAACACTGAAGCTTTCTTT. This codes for CASSSGTQNTEAFF.